The next 6 T cell receptor beta chains were all read from a single sample in a study of blood T cell repertoires in COVID-19. Profiled with immunoSEQ multiplex PCR; TCRdb holds only in-frame clones, not every one. The table lists more than 12,000 clones, 80% to 90% of them singletons. Sample: peripheral blood. The origin of the receptors is a human donor in a cohort sampled during active COVID-19.

This clone was observed a single time. The CDR3 DNA follows: TGTGCCAGCAGTCCCCGTAGAGCGGCGCATCAGTACTTC. Translating gives CASSPRRAAHQYF. The genes are TRBV6-2 or TRBV6-3 and TRBJ2-4; perhaps TRBD2 as D (5 bases). V was clipped by 5 bases and J by 12 bases, with 17 bases between them. The CDR3 has 13 residues. In germline, CDR1 is MNHEY, CDR2 SVGEGT.

The CDR3 is CAYELGGGSPLHF. CDR3 DNA sequence: TGTGCCTATGAATTAGGCGGAGGTTCACCCCTCCACTTT. The chain has TRBV30 and TRBJ1-6; no firm D call. The V gene's germline CDR1 is GTSNPN and CDR2 SVGIG (reference sequence). The CDR3 is 13 residues long. V dropped 7 bases and J dropped 9 bases, with 16 bases sitting between them. Complete variable domain (other parts from reference TRBV30 and TRBJ1-6): SQTIHQWPATLVQPVGSPLSLECTVEGTSNPNLYWYRQAAGRGLQLLFYSVGIGQISSEVPQNLSASRPQDRQFILSSKKLLLSDSGFYLCAYELGGGSPLHFGNGTRLTVT.

V is TRBV28 and J is TRBJ2-1; 12 bases line up with TRBD2. V lost 2 bases and J lost 9; bases outside the gene matches: 5. Germline loops: CDR1 MDHEN, CDR2 SYDVKM. The CDR3 sequence is 15 residues long. The CDR3 is CASSLRLAGAREQFF. The CDR3 DNA reads as TGTGCCAGCAGTTTACGACTAGCGGGGGCCCGTGAGCAGTTCTTC.

This clone was recorded a few times. The rearrangement links TRBV7-9 to TRBJ2-7, with 10 bases that match TRBD2. From germline, CDR1 is SEHNR and CDR2 FQNEAQ (reference sequence). V lost 4 bases, J lost 6 bases, and 3 bases stayed unmatched. The CDR3 runs to 13 residues. The CDR3 spells CASSYPSGGEQYF. CDR3 sequence (DNA): TGTGCCAGCAGCTACCCTAGCGGGGGCGAGCAGTACTTC. The full variable domain, completed using reference TRBV7-9 and TRBJ2-7, is DTGVSQNPRHKITKRGQNVTFRCDPISEHNRLYWYRQTLGQGPEFLTYFQNEAQLEKSRLLSDRFSAERPKGSFSTLEIQRTEQGDSAMYLCASSYPSGGEQYFGPGTRLTVT.

The chain has TRBV5-1 and TRBJ2-1, with 11 bases lining up with TRBD2. CDR1 SGHRS and CDR2 YFSETQ come from the germline V gene. Trimming took 1 base from V and 8 from J; bases not matched to a gene: 5. The CDR3 contains 15 residues. The DNA for the CDR3 is TGCGCCAGCAGCTTGCATAGCGGGGGGGCCGATGAGCAGTTCTTC. Protein product: CASSLHSGGADEQFF.

This chain uses TRBV27 with TRBJ2-7; D unresolved. Per the germline V gene, CDR1 is MNHEY and CDR2 is SMNVEV (reference sequence). Trimming removed 5 bases from V and 6 bases from J, with 17 bases in between. The CDR3 is made up of 14 amino acids. CDR3 region: CASSPMITTGEQYF. CDR3 coding DNA: TGTGCCAGCAGTCCGATGATTACAACGGGCGAGCAGTACTTC.